The sequence of this TCR beta chain was determined in a study of technical replicates of blood from a few donors. Trimming left V 4 bases short and J 1 base short, with 14 bases between. In germline, CDR1 is SGHRS, CDR2 YFSETQ. This CDR3 is built from 15 residues. The method was immunoSEQ multiplex PCR; TCRdb's version includes in-frame clones alone and lacks a portion of them. The data hold about 83,000 clones, with over 85% observed a single time. The chain carries TRBV5-1 and TRBJ1-1; tentative D call: TRBD1 (6 bases). The sequence was collected from a human donor in good health. Sequencing was performed on T cells isolated from PBMCs. Here the CDR3 reads CASSRLGQPNTEAFF. DNA of the CDR3: TGCGCCAGCAGCCGACTGGGACAACCGAACACTGAAGCTTTCTTT.